A selection of T cell receptor beta chains follows, all from one sample in a study of blood T cells in healthy people across ages. One entry per CDR3 protein, called by TCRdb with MiXCR from the 5' RACE reads. The sample yields 500,000 to 700,000 distinct CDR3 sequences, roughly 31% seen once. The material sequenced was blood. These receptors all stem from an elderly woman in good health. Each CDR3 is given with its conserved first and last residue. The D gene is left open where the match is weak. Clone size is stated in some rows and not others, as once, few, many or a class when expanded.

clone size: .; V gene: TRBV2; D gene: .; J gene: TRBJ1-6; CDR3 protein: CASLIGRDSPLHF; CDR3 DNA: TGTGCCAGCTTGATAGGGAGAGATTCACCCCTCCACTTT
clone size: few; V gene: TRBV5-1; D gene: .; J gene: TRBJ1-6; CDR3 protein: CASSLKGGSNNSPLHF; CDR3 DNA: TGCGCCAGCAGCTTGAAAGGGGGAAGTAACAATTCACCCCTCCACTTT
clone size: many; V gene: TRBV3-1; D gene: .; J gene: TRBJ2-3; CDR3 protein: CASSQASTDTQYF; CDR3 DNA: TGTGCCAGCAGCCAAGCTAGCACAGATACGCAGTATTTT
clone size: once; V gene: TRBV6-6; D gene: TRBD1; J gene: TRBJ1-2; CDR3 protein: CASSSPGQGGGYTF; CDR3 DNA: TGTGCCAGCAGTTCACCGGGACAGGGGGGTGGCTACACCTTC
clone size: once; V gene: TRBV2; D gene: TRBD1; J gene: TRBJ2-7; CDR3 protein: CARTFGQGSEQYF; CDR3 DNA: TGTGCCCGCACCTTCGGACAGGGTAGCGAGCAGTACTTC
clone size: .; V gene: TRBV11-2; D gene: TRBD2; J gene: TRBJ2-3; CDR3 protein: CASSLRSGRALEYF; CDR3 DNA: TGTGCCAGCAGCTTAAGAAGCGGGAGGGCGTTGGAGTATTTT
clone size: many; V gene: TRBV11-2; D gene: TRBD1; J gene: TRBJ2-5; CDR3 protein: CASSSTTGTGQETQYF; CDR3 DNA: TGTGCCAGCAGCTCAACGACCGGGACAGGGCAAGAGACCCAGTACTTC
clone size: .; V gene: TRBV5-6; D gene: .; J gene: TRBJ2-3; CDR3 protein: CASSLGGRLDTDTQYF; CDR3 DNA: TGTGCCAGCAGCTTGGGAGGAAGGCTGGACACAGATACGCAGTATTTT
clone size: few; V gene: TRBV6-1; D gene: .; J gene: TRBJ2-7; CDR3 protein: CASSAGTSAYEQYF; CDR3 DNA: TGTGCCAGCAGTGCTGGGACCTCGGCCTACGAGCAGTACTTC
clone size: .; V gene: TRBV30; D gene: TRBD1; J gene: TRBJ1-5; CDR3 protein: CAWSGATGGGNQPQHF; CDR3 DNA: TGTGCCTGGAGTGGAGCAACAGGGGGTGGCAATCAGCCCCAGCATTTT
clone size: .; V gene: TRBV5-1; D gene: TRBD1; J gene: TRBJ2-1; CDR3 protein: CASSVGTAYNEQFF; CDR3 DNA: TGCGCCAGCAGCGTAGGGACAGCCTACAATGAGCAGTTCTTC
clone size: .; V gene: TRBV19; D gene: .; J gene: TRBJ1-1; CDR3 protein: CASRPGPVNTEAFF; CDR3 DNA: TGTGCCAGTAGACCCGGGCCGGTGAACACTGAAGCTTTCTTT
clone size: many; V gene: TRBV5-1; D gene: TRBD1; J gene: TRBJ1-2; CDR3 protein: CASSDRTGGDGYTF; CDR3 DNA: TGCGCCAGCAGCGATCGGACAGGGGGCGATGGCTACACCTTC
clone size: many; V gene: TRBV7-3; D gene: .; J gene: TRBJ2-1; CDR3 protein: CASSPPGREQFF; CDR3 DNA: TGTGCCAGCAGCCCCCCGGGCCGTGAGCAGTTCTTC
clone size: .; V gene: TRBV16; D gene: .; J gene: TRBJ1-5; CDR3 protein: CASSPRWGASNQPQHF; CDR3 DNA: TGTGCCAGCAGCCCCCGATGGGGTGCTAGCAATCAGCCCCAGCATTTT